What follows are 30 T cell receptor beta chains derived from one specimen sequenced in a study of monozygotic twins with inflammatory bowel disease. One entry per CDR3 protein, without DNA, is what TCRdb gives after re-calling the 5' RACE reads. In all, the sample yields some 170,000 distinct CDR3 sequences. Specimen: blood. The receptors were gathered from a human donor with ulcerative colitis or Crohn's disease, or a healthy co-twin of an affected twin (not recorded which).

The CDR3 here is CASSPDREAYNEQFF. The chain links TRBV5-6 to TRBJ2-1; checking the TCRdb D call of TRBD1 is not possible without DNA. Germline values: CDR1 SGHDT, CDR2 YYEEEE. The CDR3 is 15 residues long. Drawing the rest from reference TRBV5-6 and TRBJ2-1, the complete variable domain is DAGVTQSPTHLIKTRGQQVTLRCSPKSGHDTVSWYQQALGQGPQFIFQYYEEEERQRGNFPDRFSGHQFPNYSSELNVNALLLGDSALYLCASSPDREAYNEQFFGPGTRLTVL.

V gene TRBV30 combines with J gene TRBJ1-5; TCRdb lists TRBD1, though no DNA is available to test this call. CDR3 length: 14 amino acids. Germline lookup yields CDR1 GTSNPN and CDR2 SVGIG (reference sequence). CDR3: CAWSADRGNQPQHF.

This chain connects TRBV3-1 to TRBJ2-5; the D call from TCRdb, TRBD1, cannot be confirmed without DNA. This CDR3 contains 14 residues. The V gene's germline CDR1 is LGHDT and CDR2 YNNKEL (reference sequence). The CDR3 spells CASSRQGGGETQYF.

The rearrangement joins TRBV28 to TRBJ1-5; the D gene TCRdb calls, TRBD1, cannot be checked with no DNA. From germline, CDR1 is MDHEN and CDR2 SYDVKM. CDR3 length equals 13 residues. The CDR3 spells CASGRDGNQPQHF.

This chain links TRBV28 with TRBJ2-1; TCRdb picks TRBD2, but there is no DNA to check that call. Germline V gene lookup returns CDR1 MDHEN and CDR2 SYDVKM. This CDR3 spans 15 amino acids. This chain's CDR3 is CASSLGPAGDNEQFF.

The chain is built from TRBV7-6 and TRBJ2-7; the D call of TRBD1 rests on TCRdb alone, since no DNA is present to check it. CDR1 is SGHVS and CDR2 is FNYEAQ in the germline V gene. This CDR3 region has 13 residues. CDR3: CASSSPTGYEQYF.

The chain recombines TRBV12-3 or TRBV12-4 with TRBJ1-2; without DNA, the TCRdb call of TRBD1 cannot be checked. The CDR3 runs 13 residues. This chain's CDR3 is CASSLARTGGYTF.

CDR3 region: CANSLGGLPYGYTF. V and J are TRBV5-6 and TRBJ1-2. The germline V gene has CDR1 SGHDT and CDR2 YYEEEE. This CDR3 has 14 residues.

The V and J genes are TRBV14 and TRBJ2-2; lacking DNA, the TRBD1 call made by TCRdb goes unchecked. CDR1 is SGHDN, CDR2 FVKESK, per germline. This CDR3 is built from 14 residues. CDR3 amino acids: CASQPWDNTGELFF.

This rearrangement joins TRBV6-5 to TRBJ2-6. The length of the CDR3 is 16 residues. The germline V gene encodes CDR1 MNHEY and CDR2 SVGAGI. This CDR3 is CASSYSGGAGANVLTF.

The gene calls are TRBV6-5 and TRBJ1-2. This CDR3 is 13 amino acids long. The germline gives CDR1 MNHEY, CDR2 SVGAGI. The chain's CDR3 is CASSPGVNYGYTF.

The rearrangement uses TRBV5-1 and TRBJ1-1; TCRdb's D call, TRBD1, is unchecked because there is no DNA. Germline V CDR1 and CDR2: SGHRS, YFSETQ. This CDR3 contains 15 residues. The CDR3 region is CASSINLQGTTEAFF. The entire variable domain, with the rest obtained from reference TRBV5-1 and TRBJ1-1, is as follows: KAGVTQTPRYLIKTRGQQVTLSCSPISGHRSVSWYQQTPGQGLQFLFEYFSETQRNKGNFPGRFSGRQFSNSRSEMNVSTLELGDSALYLCASSINLQGTTEAFFGQGTRLTVV.

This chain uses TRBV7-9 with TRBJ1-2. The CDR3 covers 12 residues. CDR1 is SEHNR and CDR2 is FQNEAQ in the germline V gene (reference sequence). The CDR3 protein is CASSLESYGYTF.

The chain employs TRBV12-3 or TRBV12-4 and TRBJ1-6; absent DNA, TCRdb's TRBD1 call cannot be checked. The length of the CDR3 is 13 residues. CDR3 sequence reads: CATREANNSPLHF.

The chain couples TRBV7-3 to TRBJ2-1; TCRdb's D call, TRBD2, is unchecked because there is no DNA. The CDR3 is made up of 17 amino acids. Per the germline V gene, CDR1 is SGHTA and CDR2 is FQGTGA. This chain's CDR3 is CASSLGPGLAGVNEQFF.

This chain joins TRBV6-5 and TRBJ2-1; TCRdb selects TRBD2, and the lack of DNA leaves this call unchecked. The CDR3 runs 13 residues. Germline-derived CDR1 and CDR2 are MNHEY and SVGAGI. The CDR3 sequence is CASSSGANNEQFF.

CDR3 in amino acids: CASRPDWAEAFF. V usage is TRBV5-1 and J usage is TRBJ1-1. CDR1 and CDR2 from the germline V gene are SGHRS and YFSETQ. CDR3 length equals 12 residues.

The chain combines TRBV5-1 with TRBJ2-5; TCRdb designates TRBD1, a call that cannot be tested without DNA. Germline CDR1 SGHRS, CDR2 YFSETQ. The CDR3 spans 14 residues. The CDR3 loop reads CASSFDSRQETQYF.

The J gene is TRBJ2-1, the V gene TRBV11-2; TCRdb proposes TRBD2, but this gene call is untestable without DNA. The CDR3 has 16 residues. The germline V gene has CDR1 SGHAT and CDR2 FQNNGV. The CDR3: CASSPLAGGVGNEQFF.

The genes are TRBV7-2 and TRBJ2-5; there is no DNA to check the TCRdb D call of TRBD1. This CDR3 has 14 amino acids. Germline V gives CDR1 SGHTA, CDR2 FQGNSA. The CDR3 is CASSLDRAGETQYF. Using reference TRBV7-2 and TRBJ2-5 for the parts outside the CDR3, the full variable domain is GAGVSQSPSNKVTEKGKDVELRCDPISGHTALYWYRQSLGQGLEFLIYFQGNSAPDKSGLPSDRFSAERTGGSVSTLTIQRTQQEDSAVYLCASSLDRAGETQYFGPGTRLLVL.

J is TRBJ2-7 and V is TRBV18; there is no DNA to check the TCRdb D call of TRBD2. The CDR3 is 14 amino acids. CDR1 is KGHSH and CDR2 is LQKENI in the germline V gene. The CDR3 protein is CASGTSGRAHEQYF.

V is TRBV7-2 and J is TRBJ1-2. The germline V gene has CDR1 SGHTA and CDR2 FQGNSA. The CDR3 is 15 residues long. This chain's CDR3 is CASSLQQLANYGYTF.

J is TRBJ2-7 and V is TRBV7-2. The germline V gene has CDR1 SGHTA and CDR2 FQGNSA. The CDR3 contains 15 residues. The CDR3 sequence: CASSQSLTLSYEQYF.

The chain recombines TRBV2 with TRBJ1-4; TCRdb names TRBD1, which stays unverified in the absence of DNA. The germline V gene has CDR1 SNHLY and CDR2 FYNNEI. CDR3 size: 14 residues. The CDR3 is CASSGRTPGEKLFF.

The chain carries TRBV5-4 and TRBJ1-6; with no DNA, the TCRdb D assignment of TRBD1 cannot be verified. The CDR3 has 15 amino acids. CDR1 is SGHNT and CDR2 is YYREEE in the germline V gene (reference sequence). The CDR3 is CASSLGAGIDSPLHF. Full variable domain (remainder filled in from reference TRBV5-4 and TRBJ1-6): ETGVTQSPTHLIKTRGQQVTLRCSSQSGHNTVSWYQQALGQGPQFIFQYYREEENGRGNFPPRFSGLQFPNYSSELNVNALELDDSALYLCASSLGAGIDSPLHFGNGTRLTVT.

CDR3 protein: CASSSRDYQETQYF. The rearrangement joins TRBV5-5 to TRBJ2-5; TCRdb proposes TRBD1, but this gene call is untestable without DNA. This CDR3 has 14 residues. Germline loops: CDR1 SGHKS, CDR2 YYEKEE (reference sequence).

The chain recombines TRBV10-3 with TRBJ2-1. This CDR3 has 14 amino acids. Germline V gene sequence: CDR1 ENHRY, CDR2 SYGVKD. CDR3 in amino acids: CAITPDSASNEQFF.

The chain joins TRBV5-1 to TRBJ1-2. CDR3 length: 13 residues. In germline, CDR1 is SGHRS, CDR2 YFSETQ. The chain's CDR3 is CASSTGLNYGYTF. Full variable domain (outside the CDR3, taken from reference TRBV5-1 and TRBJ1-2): KAGVTQTPRYLIKTRGQQVTLSCSPISGHRSVSWYQQTPGQGLQFLFEYFSETQRNKGNFPGRFSGRQFSNSRSEMNVSTLELGDSALYLCASSTGLNYGYTFGSGTRLTVV.

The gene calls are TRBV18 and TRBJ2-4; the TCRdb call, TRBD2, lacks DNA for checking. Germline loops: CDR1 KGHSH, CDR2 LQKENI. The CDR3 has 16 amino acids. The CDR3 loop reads CASSRASGSDTDIQYF.

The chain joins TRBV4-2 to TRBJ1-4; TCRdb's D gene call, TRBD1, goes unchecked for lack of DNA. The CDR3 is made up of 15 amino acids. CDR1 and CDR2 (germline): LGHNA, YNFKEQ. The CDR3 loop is CASSQDPRGNEKLFF.